The T cell receptor (beta chain) under discussion was sequenced for a study of response to subunit inactivated influenza vaccine (dated by TCRdb to 2016 to 2019). With respect to the entire study: To follow how T cells responded to a trivalent subunit inactivated influenza vaccine, the researchers relied on deep quantitative profiling of the T cell receptor repertoire.

Library construction relied on RT-PCR. Sequencing was performed on an Illumina HiSeq 2500. The public reads were quality trimmed at Q25 with fastp and then assembled into clones with MiXCR by TCRdb, keeping productive beta chains. Each entry merges the rows of one CDR3 protein and shows their most common DNA and genes. Present in this sample are about 500,000 distinct CDR3 sequences, less than 7.5% of which were seen just once. Jointly, the top ten make up 13% of the sample. Per the germline V gene, MNHEY is the CDR1 and SVGEGT is the CDR2. There are 12 amino acids in the CDR3, from cysteine to phenylalanine inclusive. The retained sequence is limited to the CDR3, 36 bases, with the frame set at the first base. For this clonotype: Which antigen it targets is not known. The germline gene is not matched at one end of the junction; a read error may be the cause.

Beyond this particular receptor, the publication reports: It was suggested by the authors that each seasonal influenza vaccination may recruit only a limited number of new T cells.

The origin of this receptor is a man in his fifties or sixties who received an inactivated influenza vaccine. Donor details come from another sample of the same person, matched by shared clones. Recombination connected TRBV6-2 or TRBV6-3 to TRBJ2-1; the D segment could be TRBD2, given 5 matching bases. The source material was PBMCs from blood, sampled roughly 24 months after vaccination. The DNA is as follows: TGCGCGACGAGGGTGGCCTACAATGAGCAGTTCTTC. This yields the protein CATRVAYNEQFF.